The 5 T cell receptor beta chains presented below share a single source sample, sequenced in a study of cytomegalovirus exposure and HLA in healthy donors. This PCR relied on a set of 60 Vbeta primers and 13 Jbeta primers. Produced via immunoSEQ multiplex PCR; TCRdb's table is partial and in-frame only. The table shows approximately 150,000 clones, with 76% occurring only once. The specimen was PBMCs. Source of these receptors: a male donor in good health and CMV-seronegative.

This chain links TRBV29-1 with TRBJ1-1, with D perhaps TRBD1 (5 bases). With 3 bases removed from V and 4 bases from J, the gap between germline ends came to 12 bases. The CDR3 covers 13 residues. The germline V gene encodes CDR1 SQVTM and CDR2 ANQGSEA. The CDR3 DNA follows: TGCAGCGTTGAGGTGTTCGGGGGCACTGAAGCTTTCTTT. This translates into CSVEVFGGTEAFF.

This clone was picked up a small number of times. V and J are TRBV27 and TRBJ2-1; tentatively, D is TRBD2 (6 bases). V was clipped by 6 bases and J by 6 bases, with 18 bases between them. The CDR3 is made up of 15 amino acids. The germline gives CDR1 MNHEY, CDR2 SMNVEV (reference sequence). CDR3 sequence reads: CASSSGLIGGNEQFF. Written as DNA, the CDR3 is TGTGCCAGCAGCTCTGGACTAATCGGGGGCAATGAGCAGTTCTTC.

This clone was counted only a few times. This chain connects TRBV4-3 to TRBJ1-1, with unresolved D. CDR3 length: 15 residues. The V gene lost 1 base and the J gene lost 4 bases, with 13 bases spanning the gap. Germline assignment: CDR1 LGHNA and CDR2 YSLEER. The CDR3 bases are TGCGCCAGCAGCCAAGGATGGCAGGAGGGCACTGAAGCTTTCTTT. The encoded protein is CASSQGWQEGTEAFF.

As concerns this clone: Other nucleotide sequences from this sample produce the same CDR3. The V gene is TRBV9, the J gene TRBJ1-5; TRBD1 aligns across 10 bases. The V gene's germline CDR1 is SGDLS and CDR2 YYNGEE. CDR3 length: 14 amino acids. The V gene end was trimmed by 4 bases and the J gene end by 5 bases; junction bases not matched to a gene: 3. The CDR3: CASSLGQGDQPQHF. CDR3 nucleotides: TGTGCCAGCAGCCTTGGACAGGGGGATCAGCCCCAGCATTTT. Full variable domain (remainder filled in from reference TRBV9 and TRBJ1-5): DSGVTQTPKHLITATGQRVTLRCSPRSGDLSVYWYQQSLDQGLQFLIQYYNGEERAKGNILERFSAQQFPDLHSELNLSSLELGDSALYFCASSLGQGDQPQHFGDGTRLSIL.

For this clone: One junction end disagrees with the germline gene, perhaps due to a read error. The chain joins TRBV7-9 to TRBJ2-2; TRBD2 matches 10 bases. This CDR3 is 16 amino acids long. Germline V gene lookup returns CDR1 SEHNR and CDR2 FQNEAQ (reference sequence). CDR3 region: CSSSSLAGGNTGELFF. CDR3 nucleotides: TGTTCCAGCAGCTCATTAGCGGGAGGGAACACCGGGGAGCTGTTTTTT.